This entry features one TCR beta chain sequence. The antigen remains undetermined. The entry originates in a study of T cell responses to AZD1222 COVID-19 vaccine. Findings of the study overall: Two AZD1222 doses significantly raised spike-specific TCR breadth and depth over controls.

The CDR3 runs 16 residues. CDR1 and CDR2 (germline): MRHNA, SNTAGT. The V end was cut by 8 bases, the J end by 0 bases, with 18 bases between. Sequenced by immunoSEQ multiplex PCR; TCRdb stores in-frame clones only, minus some. Seen here are 180,000 or so clones, around 92% observed once, and the top ten hold 1.3%. The receptor was derived from an adult who received the AZD1222 COVID-19 vaccine. J is TRBJ2-3 and V is TRBV6-4; no definite D call. The sequencing used peripheral blood, collected 28 days after the second AZD1222 dose. The CDR3 bases are TGTGCCAGCGGATCCTCCATGAGAGGAAGCACAGATACGCAGTATTTT. This codes for CASGSSMRGSTDTQYF.